This TCR beta chain was sequenced for a study of T cells after yellow fever vaccination. The CDR3 runs to 14 residues. CDR1 is SGDLS and CDR2 is YYNGEE in the germline V gene. The V and J ends lost 3 bases and 6 bases, in that order; junction bases with no gene match: 8. In making TCR cDNA, 5'RACE template switching added a universal primer site and UMIs to it. One entry per CDR3 protein results from TCRdb running MiXCR on the 5' RACE reads. The sample has around 300,000 distinct CDR3 sequences; 10% to 15% are singletons. V gene TRBV9 combines with J gene TRBJ2-7; 8 bases line up with TRBD1. The sequence came from a man younger than 40 who received the YFV17D yellow fever vaccine. The sequencing used CD4+ T cells sorted from PBMCs, collected 45 days after the yellow fever booster vaccination. The CDR3 DNA follows: TGTGCCAGCAGCGACAGGACAGGGTCTAGCGAGCAGTACTTC. Translation: CASSDRTGSSEQYF. The full variable domain, rest sourced from reference TRBV9 and TRBJ2-7, is DSGVTQTPKHLITATGQRVTLRCSPRSGDLSVYWYQQSLDQGLQFLIQYYNGEERAKGNILERFSAQQFPDLHSELNLSSLELGDSALYFCASSDRTGSSEQYFGPGTRLTVT.